This TCR beta chain was sequenced during a study of cytomegalovirus exposure and HLA in healthy donors. Use of 60 Vbeta and 13 Jbeta primers characterized the PCR. Clones were read by immunoSEQ multiplex PCR, and TCRdb kept only the in-frame ones, dropping some. Of roughly 160,000 clones listed, over 75% are singletons. Study observations and caveats: Looking again later, the authors saw that most CMV-associated TCR beta chains seemed HLA-restricted.

A remark on this clone: Antigen unknown.

Input material: PBMCs. The TCR sequence derives from a man between 18 and 35 years old in good health and CMV-seropositive.

CDR3 residues: CASSQVGRAIGNEQFF. DNA of the CDR3: TGTGCCAGCAGCCAAGTAGGGCGGGCCATTGGCAATGAGCAGTTCTTC. The gene calls are TRBV4-2 and TRBJ2-1; D possibly corresponds to TRBD2 (5 bases). Per the germline V gene, CDR1 is LGHNA and CDR2 is YNFKEQ. The V and J ends lost 1 base and 6 bases respectively, with 16 bases between them. The CDR3 extends over 16 amino acids.